These T cell receptor beta chains were read from a single sample in a study of PD-1 blockade in classical Hodgkin lymphoma. TCRdb's copy holds only in-frame clones and misses some; the assay was immunoSEQ multiplex PCR. This table holds about 27,000 clones, about 91% found once. The specimen was CD8+ T cells from blood, collected at baseline. The receptor set was obtained from a human donor with classical Hodgkin lymphoma. CDR3s leave out the opening cysteine and the closing phenylalanine or tryptophan. Fields, in order: V gene, J gene, CDR3 protein.

>TRBV14|TRBJ2-1
ASSLLTSLEQF
>TRBV27|TRBJ2-7
ASKGQGSYEQY
>TRBV6-6|TRBJ2-5
ASRGLAEKFQETQY
>TRBV2|TRBJ2-3
ASGEGAKLDTQY
>TRBV28|TRBJ2-1
ASRARGVNEQF
>TRBV5-1|TRBJ1-5
ASSAWTGQPQH
>TRBV9|TRBJ2-3
ASSGPGPPIISDTDTQY
>TRBV28|TRBJ2-7
ASSLYIRGEGLAGDEQY
>TRBV2|TRBJ1-1
ASSLTEGGTEAF
>TRBV7-9|TRBJ2-7
ASSSTSPQGRKTYEQY
>TRBV14|TRBJ1-1
ASSQRGTEAF
>TRBV11-2|TRBJ2-2
ASSLDLFGISGELF
>TRBV25-1|TRBJ2-1
ASSETYNEQF
>TRBV5-6|TRBJ2-5
ASSLAGQGLVQETQY
>TRBV2|TRBJ2-7
ASSEALRREGLGYEQY
>TRBV6-1|TRBJ2-3
ASSGLAGGPDTQY
>TRBV13|TRBJ1-1
ASSLGLIGKNTEAF
>TRBV11-2|TRBJ2-1
ASSLVAGVYNEQF
>TRBV29-1|TRBJ2-2
SAGRMNTGELF
>TRBV29-1|TRBJ2-3
SVTADTQY
>TRBV6-5|TRBJ1-5
ASSYQSNQPQH
>TRBV15|TRBJ2-5
ATSRETMQETQY
>TRBV27|TRBJ2-1
ASSLLGNEQF
>TRBV21-1|TRBJ2-7
ASSKVTSGNSYEQY
>TRBV13|TRBJ2-1
ASSSTQPLDGDNEQF
>TRBV29-1|TRBJ1-2
SVDGEDRGGYGYT
>TRBV6-5|TRBJ1-1
ASRYLHLNTEAF
>TRBV6-6|TRBJ2-7
ASTGQGARSAYEQY
>TRBV9|TRBJ1-1
ASSVGDSYTEAF
>TRBV7-9|TRBJ2-7
ASSLTGFAYEQY
>TRBV14|TRBJ1-5
ASSPSGSSNQPQH
>TRBV9|TRBJ2-7
ASSLGQDTDYEQY
>TRBV2|TRBJ2-7
ASRAPGGQY
>TRBV9|TRBJ1-2
ASSGGDRVYGYT
>TRBV7-2|TRBJ2-3
ASSLDPLASGVGDTQY
>TRBV27|TRBJ2-7
ASSFYQGSYEQY
>TRBV4-1|TRBJ2-1
ASSQEDRRPYNEQF